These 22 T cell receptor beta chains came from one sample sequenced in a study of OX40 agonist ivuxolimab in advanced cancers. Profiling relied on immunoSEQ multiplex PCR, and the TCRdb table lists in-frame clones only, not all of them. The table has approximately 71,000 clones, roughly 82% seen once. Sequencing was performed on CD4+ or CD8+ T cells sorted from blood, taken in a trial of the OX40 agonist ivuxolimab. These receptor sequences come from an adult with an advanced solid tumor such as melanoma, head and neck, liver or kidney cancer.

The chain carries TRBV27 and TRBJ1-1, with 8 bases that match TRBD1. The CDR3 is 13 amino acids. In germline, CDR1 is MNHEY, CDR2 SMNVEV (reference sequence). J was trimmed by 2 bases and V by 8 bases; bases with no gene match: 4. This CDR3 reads CASRTGLNTEAFF. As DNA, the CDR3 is TGTGCCAGCCGGACAGGGTTAAACACTGAAGCTTTCTTT.

CDR3 protein: CASSLGGSGNTIYF. The DNA of the CDR3 is TGTGCCAGCAGCTTAGGGGGTTCTGGAAACACCATATATTTT. This rearrangement joins TRBV7-2 to TRBJ1-3; D gene ambiguous. Trimming left V 1 base short and J 1 base short, with 5 bases between. Germline V gives CDR1 SGHTA, CDR2 FQGNSA. This CDR3 has 14 residues. Based on the CDR3 plus reference TRBV7-2 and TRBJ1-3, the full variable domain is GAGVSQSPSNKVTEKGKDVELRCDPISGHTALYWYRQSLGQGLEFLIYFQGNSAPDKSGLPSDRFSAERTGGSVSTLTIQRTQQEDSAVYLCASSLGGSGNTIYFGEGSWLTVV.

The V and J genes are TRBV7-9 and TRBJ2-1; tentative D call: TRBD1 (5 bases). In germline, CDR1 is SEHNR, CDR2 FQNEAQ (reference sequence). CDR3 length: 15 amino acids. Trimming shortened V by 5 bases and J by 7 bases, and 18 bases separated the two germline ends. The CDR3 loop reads CASSGQGTYRNEQFF. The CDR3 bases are TGTGCCAGCAGCGGCCAGGGTACGTATAGGAATGAGCAGTTCTTC.

CDR3 in amino acids: CASSDGTGFNQPQHF. The CDR3 bases are TGTGCCAGCTCAGACGGGACAGGATTTAATCAGCCCCAGCATTTT. The V gene is TRBV18, the J gene TRBJ1-5; 8 bases align to TRBD1. This CDR3 has 15 amino acids. Germline CDR1 reads KGHSH; CDR2 reads LQKENI. Germline trimming cut 5 bases from V and 4 bases from J; bases unmatched to any gene: 7.

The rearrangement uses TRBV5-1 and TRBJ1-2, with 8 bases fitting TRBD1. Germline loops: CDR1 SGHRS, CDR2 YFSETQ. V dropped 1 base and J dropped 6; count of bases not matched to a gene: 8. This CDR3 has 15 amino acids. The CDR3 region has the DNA TGCGCCAGCAGCTTGACCACGACAGGGGTCAATGGCTACACCTTC. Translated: CASSLTTTGVNGYTF.

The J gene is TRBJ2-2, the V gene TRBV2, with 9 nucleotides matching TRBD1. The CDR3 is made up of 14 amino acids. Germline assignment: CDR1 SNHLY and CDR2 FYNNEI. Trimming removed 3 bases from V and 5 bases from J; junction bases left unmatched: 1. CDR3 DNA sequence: TGTGCCAGCAGTGATGGACAGGGGACCGGGGAGCTGTTTTTT. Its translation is CASSDGQGTGELFF.

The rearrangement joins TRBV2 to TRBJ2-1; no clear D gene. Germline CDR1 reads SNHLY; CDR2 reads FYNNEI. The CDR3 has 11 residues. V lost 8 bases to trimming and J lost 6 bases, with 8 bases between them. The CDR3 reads CASETSNEQFF. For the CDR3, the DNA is TGTGCCAGCGAGACCAGCAATGAGCAGTTCTTC. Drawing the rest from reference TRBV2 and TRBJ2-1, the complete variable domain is EPEVTQTPSHQVTQMGQEVILRCVPISNHLYFYWYRQILGQKVEFLVSFYNNEISEKSEIFDDQFSVERPDGSNFTLKIRSTKLEDSAMYFCASETSNEQFFGPGTRLTVL.

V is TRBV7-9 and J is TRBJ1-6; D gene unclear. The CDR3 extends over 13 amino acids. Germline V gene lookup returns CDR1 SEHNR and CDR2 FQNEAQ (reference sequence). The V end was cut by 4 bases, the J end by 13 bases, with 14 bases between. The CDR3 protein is CASSSRGDGPLHF. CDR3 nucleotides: TGTGCCAGCAGCTCCCGAGGAGACGGGCCCCTCCACTTT.

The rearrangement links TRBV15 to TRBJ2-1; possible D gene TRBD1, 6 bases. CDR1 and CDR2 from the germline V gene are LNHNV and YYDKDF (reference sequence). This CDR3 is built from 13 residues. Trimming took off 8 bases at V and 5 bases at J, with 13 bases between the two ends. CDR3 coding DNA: TGTGCCACCGGCGACAGGTCTCACAATGAGCAGTTCTTC. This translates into CATGDRSHNEQFF.

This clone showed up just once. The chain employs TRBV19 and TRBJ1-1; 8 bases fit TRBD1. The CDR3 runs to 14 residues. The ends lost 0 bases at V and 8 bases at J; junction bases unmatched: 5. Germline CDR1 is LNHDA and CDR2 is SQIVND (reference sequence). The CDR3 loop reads CASSIDWRQGEAFF. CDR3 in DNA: TGTGCCAGTAGTATAGATTGGAGACAGGGGGAAGCTTTCTTT.

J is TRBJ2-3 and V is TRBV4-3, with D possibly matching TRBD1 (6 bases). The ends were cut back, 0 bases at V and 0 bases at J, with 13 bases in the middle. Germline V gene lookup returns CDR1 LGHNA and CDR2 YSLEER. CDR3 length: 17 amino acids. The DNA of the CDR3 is TGCGCCAGCAGCCAAGATCCCCCAGGGGCAAGCACAGATACGCAGTATTTT. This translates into CASSQDPPGASTDTQYF.

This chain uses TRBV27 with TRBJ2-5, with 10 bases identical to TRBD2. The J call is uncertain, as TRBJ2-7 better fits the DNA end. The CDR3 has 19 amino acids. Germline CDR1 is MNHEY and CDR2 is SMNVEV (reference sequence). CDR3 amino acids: CASSLFSYNSGRASYEQYF. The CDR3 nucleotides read TGTGCCAGCAGTTTATTTTCCTACAACAGCGGGAGGGCCTCCTACGAGCAGTACTTC.

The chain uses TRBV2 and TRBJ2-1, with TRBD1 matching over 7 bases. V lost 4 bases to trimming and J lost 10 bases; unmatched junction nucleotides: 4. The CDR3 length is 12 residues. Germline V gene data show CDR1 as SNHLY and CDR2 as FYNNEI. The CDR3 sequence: CASSATGDEQFF. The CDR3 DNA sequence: TGTGCCAGCAGTGCCACAGGGGACGAGCAGTTCTTC.

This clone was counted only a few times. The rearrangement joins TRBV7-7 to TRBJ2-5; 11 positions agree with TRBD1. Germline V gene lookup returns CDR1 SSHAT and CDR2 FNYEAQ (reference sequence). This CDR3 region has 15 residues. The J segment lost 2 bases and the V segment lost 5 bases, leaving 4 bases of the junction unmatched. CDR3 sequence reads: CASSLGTGGQETQYF. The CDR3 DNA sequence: TGTGCCAGCAGCCTTGGGACAGGGGGTCAAGAGACCCAGTACTTC.

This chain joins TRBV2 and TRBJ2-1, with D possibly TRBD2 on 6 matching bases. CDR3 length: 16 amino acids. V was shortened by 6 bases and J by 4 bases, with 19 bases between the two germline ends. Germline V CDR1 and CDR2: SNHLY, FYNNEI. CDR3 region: CASRESGTPEYNEQFF. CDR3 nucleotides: TGTGCCAGCAGAGAATCCGGGACTCCCGAATACAATGAGCAGTTCTTC.

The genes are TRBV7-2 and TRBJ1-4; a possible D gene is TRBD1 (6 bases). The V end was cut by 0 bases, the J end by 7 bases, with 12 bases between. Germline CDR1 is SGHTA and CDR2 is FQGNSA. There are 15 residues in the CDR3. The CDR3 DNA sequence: TGTGCCAGCAGCTTAGCAGGGGGAATGAGTGAAAAACTGTTTTTT. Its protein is CASSLAGGMSEKLFF.

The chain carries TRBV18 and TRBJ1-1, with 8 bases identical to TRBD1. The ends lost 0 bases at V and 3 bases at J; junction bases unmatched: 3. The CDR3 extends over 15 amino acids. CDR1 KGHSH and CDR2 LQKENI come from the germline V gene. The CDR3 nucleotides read TGTGCCAGCTCACCACCGAACAGGGGGGACACTGAAGCTTTCTTT. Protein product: CASSPPNRGDTEAFF.

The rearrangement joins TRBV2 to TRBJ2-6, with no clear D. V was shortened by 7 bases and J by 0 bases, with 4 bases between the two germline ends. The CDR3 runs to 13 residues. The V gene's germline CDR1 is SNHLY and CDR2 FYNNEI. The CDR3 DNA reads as TGTGCCAGCACCTACTCTGGGGCCAACGTCCTGACTTTC. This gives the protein CASTYSGANVLTF.

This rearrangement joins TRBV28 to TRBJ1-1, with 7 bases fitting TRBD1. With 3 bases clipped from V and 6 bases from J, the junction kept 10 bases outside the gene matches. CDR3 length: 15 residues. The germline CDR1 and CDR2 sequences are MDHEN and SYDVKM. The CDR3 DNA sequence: TGTGCCAGCAGTTTGGCAGGGGGGAGGTTCGCTGAAGCTTTCTTT. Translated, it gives CASSLAGGRFAEAFF.

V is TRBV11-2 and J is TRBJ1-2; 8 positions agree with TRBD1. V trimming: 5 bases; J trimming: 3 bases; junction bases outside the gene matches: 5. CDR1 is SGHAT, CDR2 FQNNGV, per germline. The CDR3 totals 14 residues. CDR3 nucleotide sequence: TGTGCCAGCAGCAGAGACAGGGGAGACTATGGCTACACCTTC. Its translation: CASSRDRGDYGYTF.

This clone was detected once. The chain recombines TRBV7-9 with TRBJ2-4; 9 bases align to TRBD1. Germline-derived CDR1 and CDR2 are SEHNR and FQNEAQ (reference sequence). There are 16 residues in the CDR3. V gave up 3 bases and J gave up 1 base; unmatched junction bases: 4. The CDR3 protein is CASSFGTGTAKNIQYF. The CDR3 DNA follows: TGTGCCAGCAGCTTCGGGACAGGGACGGCCAAAAACATTCAGTACTTC. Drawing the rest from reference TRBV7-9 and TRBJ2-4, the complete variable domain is DTGVSQNPRHKITKRGQNVTFRCDPISEHNRLYWYRQTLGQGPEFLTYFQNEAQLEKSRLLSDRFSAERPKGSFSTLEIQRTEQGDSAMYLCASSFGTGTAKNIQYFGAGTRLSVL.

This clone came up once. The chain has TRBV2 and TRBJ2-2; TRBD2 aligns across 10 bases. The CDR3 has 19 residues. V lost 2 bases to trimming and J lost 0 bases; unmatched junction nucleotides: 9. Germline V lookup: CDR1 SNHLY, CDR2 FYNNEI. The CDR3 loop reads CASSEFWTSGTANTGELFF. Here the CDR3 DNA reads TGTGCCAGCAGTGAATTCTGGACTAGCGGAACAGCGAACACCGGGGAGCTGTTTTTT.